Listed below are T cell receptor beta chains from one sample, sequenced in a study of blood T cell repertoires in COVID-19. Profiled with immunoSEQ multiplex PCR; TCRdb holds only in-frame clones, not every one. Of a few hundred thousand clones in the sample, 75% to 90% were seen once. The sample consisted of peripheral blood. These receptors all come from a woman aged 65 to 85 with COVID-19, enrolled during active disease. Both conserved end residues are part of each CDR3. A D gene is named only where the DNA matches it firmly. Not every row has a clone size; where given, it reads once, few, many or a size class.

>TRBD2|TRBV27|-|TRBJ2-7
TGTGCCAGCAGTTTAGGCGGGACTAGCGGGAACGAGCAGTACTTC
CASSLGGTSGNEQYF
>TRBD1|TRBV7-2|-|TRBJ1-5
TGTGCCAGCAGCCCACTACAGGGGGGTCAGCCCCAGCATTTT
CASSPLQGGQPQHF
>TRBD1|TRBV27|once|TRBJ1-1
TGTGCCAGCAGTCCCAAAGGACAGGGGGCAAGAGGAGCTGAAGCTTTCTTT
CASSPKGQGARGAEAFF
>TRBD2|TRBV2|once|TRBJ2-1
TGTGCCAGCAGTGAACTTACTAGCGAGTACAATGAGCAGTTCTTC
CASSELTSEYNEQFF
>-|TRBV20-1|-|TRBJ1-2
TGCAGTGCTAGGTATAACTATGGCTACACCTTC
CSARYNYGYTF
>-|TRBV28|-|TRBJ1-1
TGTGCCAGCGGAAAAATGGGGGGAGGCCCTGAAGCTTTCTTT
CASGKMGGGPEAFF
>-|TRBV30|-|TRBJ2-1
TGTGCCTGGAGTGGAATGATAGGGCGGGATGAGTTCTTC
CAWSGMIGRDEFF
>-|TRBV27|-|TRBJ2-3
TGTGCCAGCAGTTTTGCGATCACAGATACGCAGTATTTT
CASSFAITDTQYF
>-|TRBV5-1|-|TRBJ1-2
TGCGCCAGCAGCTTGGGCACCGCGGCGGGCTACACCTTC
CASSLGTAAGYTF
>-|TRBV7-2|-|TRBJ1-4
TGTGCCAGCAGCTTAGTTACAGGGAGTGAAAAACTGTTTTTT
CASSLVTGSEKLFF
>-|TRBV28|-|TRBJ2-6
TGTGCCAGCAGTTGGACAGCCTCTGGGGCCAACGTCCTGACTTTC
CASSWTASGANVLTF
>TRBD1|TRBV11-3|-|TRBJ1-2
TGTGCCAGCAGCCCTAGTCAGGGGGTCTATGGCTACACCTTC
CASSPSQGVYGYTF
>-|TRBV3-1/TRBV3-2|-|TRBJ2-3
TGTGCCAGCAGCCTACATGGCACCCCTAGCACAGATACGCAGTATTTT
CASSLHGTPSTDTQYF
>TRBD1|TRBV7-9|-|TRBJ2-7
TGTGCCAGCAGCGCTAGCGGGACAGGGGGCTACGAGCAGTACTTC
CASSASGTGGYEQYF
>TRBD1|TRBV28|once|TRBJ1-1
TGTGCCAGCAGTACTGGGACAGGTCGGGTGCTACGCACTGAAGCTTTCTTT
CASSTGTGRVLRTEAFF
>TRBD2|TRBV10-3|-|TRBJ2-7
TGTGCCATCAGTGCCGGGACTAGCGGATACGAGCAGTACTTC
CAISAGTSGYEQYF
>-|TRBV2|-|TRBJ1-3
TGTGCCAGCAGTGGGGACTCTTGGGACTCAGGAAACACCATATATTTT
CASSGDSWDSGNTIYF
>-|TRBV5-4|-|TRBJ2-7
TGTGCCAGCAGCATAGGACAGACCTACGAGCAGTACTTC
CASSIGQTYEQYF
>-|TRBV30|-|TRBJ2-3
TGTGCCTGGAGCGCAGGGAGCACAGATACGCAGTATTTT
CAWSAGSTDTQYF
>TRBD2|TRBV30|-|TRBJ2-3
TGTGCCTGGAGCCCTAGCGGGAGTTTCGATACGCAGTATTTT
CAWSPSGSFDTQYF
>TRBD1|TRBV28|-|TRBJ2-7
TGTGCCAGCACCCCGGACAGGGCCTACGAGCAGTACTTC
CASTPDRAYEQYF
>TRBD1|TRBV9|few|TRBJ1-2
TGTGCCAGCAGCGTCCCTTACCTGACAGGGGTTGTTGGCTACACCTTC
CASSVPYLTGVVGYTF
>TRBD1|TRBV7-3|-|TRBJ1-6
TGTGCCAGCAGCCGGGACAGTAATTCACCCCTCCACTTT
CASSRDSNSPLHF
>-|TRBV19|-|TRBJ2-2
TGTGCCAGTAGTAGCGGGGTTCGTACCGGGGAGCTGTTTTTT
CASSSGVRTGELFF
>-|TRBV4-1|-|TRBJ2-5
TGCGCCAGCAGCCAAGACAGGGGAGTTGGAGAGACCCAGTACTTC
CASSQDRGVGETQYF
>-|TRBV7-2|-|TRBJ2-7
TGTGCCAGCAGCTTAGTTGGCGGGGGCGTCACCTACGAGCAGTACTTC
CASSLVGGGVTYEQYF
>-|TRBV11-2|once|TRBJ2-3
TGTGCCAGCAGCATCACTGGCACAGATACGCAGTATTTT
CASSITGTDTQYF
>TRBD2|TRBV14|-|TRBJ2-3
TGTGCCAGCAGCCAAGGGAGCGGGAGGGCTAATACGCAGTATTTT
CASSQGSGRANTQYF
>TRBD2|TRBV3-1/TRBV3-2|-|TRBJ2-1
TGTGCCAGCAGCCCAGGACTAGCGGCACGGGGGCGGAATGAGCAGTTCTTC
CASSPGLAARGRNEQFF
>TRBD1|TRBV5-1|-|TRBJ1-1
TGCGCCAGCAGCTTGTCGGGGACAGGGGCAAACACTGAAGCTTTCTTT
CASSLSGTGANTEAFF
>-|TRBV11-3|-|TRBJ2-7
TGTGCCAGCAGCTTAGATGGAGGGTCCCCCTCGTGGGAGCAGTACTTC
CASSLDGGSPSWEQYF
>-|TRBV24-1|-|TRBJ2-1
TGTGCCACCAGTGACCCCGTTGGGAGACCCCAGTTCTTC
CATSDPVGRPQFF
>-|TRBV28|-|TRBJ1-5
TGTGCCAGCAGTTTAATAGGGCGGGTGGGCAATCAGCCCCAGCATTTT
CASSLIGRVGNQPQHF
>-|TRBV19|-|TRBJ1-2
TGTGCCAGTAGTACACTGGACACGCTAGGAGGCTACACCTTC
CASSTLDTLGGYTF
>-|TRBV11-2|-|TRBJ2-7
TGTGCCAGCAGCTTTAGCAGAGCCGCGTCAGTCGAGCAGTACTTC
CASSFSRAASVEQYF
>-|TRBV19|-|TRBJ2-1
TGTGCCAGTAGTAGGGGCGGTACCAACTACAATGAGCAGTTCTTC
CASSRGGTNYNEQFF
>TRBD2|TRBV28|-|TRBJ2-7
TGTGCCAGCCAAGGGGGGCGGGAGGCCGAGCAGTACTTC
CASQGGREAEQYF
>-|TRBV7-9|few|TRBJ1-1
TGTGCCAGCAGCTTAAGCGGGGAGGACACTGAAGCTTTCTTT
CASSLSGEDTEAFF
>TRBD2|TRBV19|once|TRBJ2-1
TGTGCCAGTAGTGGGAGAGAACTAGCGGGTACATATGAGCAGTTCTTC
CASSGRELAGTYEQFF
>TRBD2|TRBV12-5|-|TRBJ2-1
TGTGCTAGTGCCTTTCTAGCGGCCCATGAGCAGTTCTTC
CASAFLAAHEQFF
>-|TRBV30|-|TRBJ1-1
TGTGCCTGGAGTCTCTCCTCCGACAGCGCTGAAGCTTTCTTT
CAWSLSSDSAEAFF
>-|TRBV2|-|TRBJ1-6
TGTGCCAGCAGTACCCGGCGGTTGGCTTATAATTCACCCCTCCACTTT
CASSTRRLAYNSPLHF
>-|TRBV12-2|-|TRBJ1-6
TGTGCAAGTCGCTTCCCGGACAGGGAGGTCGAAGGATATTCACCCCTCCACTTT
CASRFPDREVEGYSPLHF
>-|TRBV6-6|-|TRBJ1-3
TGTGCCAGCAGGGGAGTGTTCTCTGGAAACACCATATATTTT
CASRGVFSGNTIYF
>-|TRBV19|-|TRBJ2-5
TGTGCCAGTAGTATGACAGACGAGCAAGAGACCCAGTACTTC
CASSMTDEQETQYF
>-|TRBV7-9|-|TRBJ1-3
TGTGCCAGCAGCTTTCCTGTGAGGGACTCTGGAAACACCATATATTTT
CASSFPVRDSGNTIYF
>-|TRBV5-1|-|TRBJ2-5
TGCGCCAGCAGCCAAACGACATACCAAGAGACCCAGTACTTC
CASSQTTYQETQYF
>-|TRBV27|once|TRBJ2-7
TGTGCCAGCAGGAGGTTCCACGAGCAGTACTTC
CASRRFHEQYF
>TRBD1|TRBV10-3|-|TRBJ1-5
TGTGCCAATGGACAGGGGGCGGATCAGCCCCAGCATTTT
CANGQGADQPQHF
>TRBD2|TRBV4-1|-|TRBJ2-3
TGCGCCAGCAGCCAATCCGGGCTAGCGGGAAACCTTATTGCTAGCACAGATACGCAGTATTTT
CASSQSGLAGNLIASTDTQYF
>-|TRBV2|-|TRBJ2-1
TGTGCCGCGGCGGGGAGGGGGTACAATGAGCAGTTCTTC
CAAAGRGYNEQFF